A selection of T cell receptor beta chains follows, all from one sample in a study of blood T cell repertoires in COVID-19. Using immunoSEQ multiplex PCR, the repertoire was profiled, and TCRdb retains in-frame clones only, with some absent. Here the sample spans some 180,000 clones, over 80% being singletons. Sequencing input: peripheral blood. Receptor source: a woman aged 60 to 75 with COVID-19, enrolled during active disease. The CDR3 runs from the conserved cysteine through the conserved F or W. A D gene is named only where the DNA matches it firmly. A clone size is listed for some rows: how often the clone was seen (once, few, many), or a class if it is expanded.

j_call cdr3_length v_call clone_size d_call cdr3_nt cdr3_aa
TRBJ2-5 16 TRBV11-2 NA TRBD2 TGTGCCAGCAGCTTAGATATTGGCGGGAGTGGAGAGACCCAGTACTTC CASSLDIGGSGETQYF
TRBJ2-5 16 TRBV18 NA NA TGTGCCAGCTCACCAAATCTCGGAGGAGGGGGCGAGACCCAGTACTTC CASSPNLGGGGETQYF
TRBJ2-2 19 TRBV7-8 NA NA TGTGCCAGCAGCCCCAATCCTCGGCTGGTGGCGGGGAGCACCGGGGAGCTGTTTTTT CASSPNPRLVAGSTGELFF
TRBJ1-1 15 TRBV9 few NA TGTGCCAGCAGCGTAGATCTAGAACTGAACACTGAAGCTTTCTTT CASSVDLELNTEAFF
TRBJ1-2 11 TRBV20-1 NA NA TGCAGTGCTCCGCCGACAGTTCCCTACACCTTC CSAPPTVPYTF
TRBJ1-3 16 TRBV28 NA TRBD1 TGTGCCAGCAGTACCCGACAGGGAGGCCCTGGAAACACCATATATTTT CASSTRQGGPGNTIYF
TRBJ1-4 16 TRBV6-1 once TRBD1 TGTGCCAGCAGTGAAATGGGGGGCAGGGGGAATGAAAAACTGTTTTTT CASSEMGGRGNEKLFF
TRBJ1-3 16 TRBV6-1 NA TRBD1 TGTGCCAGCAGTGCTCTATACAGGGGGCAAGGAAACACCATATATTTT CASSALYRGQGNTIYF
TRBJ2-3 17 TRBV5-8 NA TRBD2 TGTGCCAGCAGCGGGGGTTTTGGGCGGGAGAGGACAGATACGCAGTATTTT CASSGGFGRERTDTQYF
TRBJ2-2 15 TRBV5-1 NA NA TGCGCCAGCAGCTTGGCCGTGGTGGCCACCGGGGAGCTGTTTTTT CASSLAVVATGELFF
TRBJ1-6 13 TRBV30 NA TRBD1 TGTGCCTGTAGGGACAGCTATAATTCACCCCTCCACTTT CACRDSYNSPLHF
TRBJ1-6 15 TRBV9 NA NA TGTGCCAGCAGCGTAGGGGCAGGGCGAACTTCACCCCTCCACTTT CASSVGAGRTSPLHF
TRBJ2-3 14 TRBV28 few NA TGTGCCAGCAGTTTATCCCGCGGGCCAGATACGCAGTATTTT CASSLSRGPDTQYF
TRBJ1-5 15 TRBV9 NA NA TGTGCCAGCAGCGTAGTTCGGGGTCCAGGACAGCCCCAGCATTTT CASSVVRGPGQPQHF
TRBJ2-7 12 TRBV12-3/TRBV12-4 NA NA TGTGCCAGCAGGGCGACAGCCTACGAGCAGTACTTC CASRATAYEQYF
TRBJ2-5 11 TRBV2 few NA TGTGCCAGCAGTCTCGGTGGGACCCAGTACTTC CASSLGGTQYF
TRBJ2-3 12 TRBV6-6 NA NA TGTGCCAGCAGTTATATTGTAGATACGCAGTATTTT CASSYIVDTQYF
TRBJ2-2 14 TRBV3-1/TRBV3-2 NA NA TGTGCCAGCAGCCCTCTAGCCAACACCGGGGAGCTGTTTTTT CASSPLANTGELFF
TRBJ1-4 13 TRBV28 NA TRBD1 TGTGCCAGCGGGACAGTCGGTGGGGAAAAACTGTTTTTT CASGTVGGEKLFF